The sequence of this T cell receptor (beta chain) was determined in a study of beta chain features in type 1 diabetes. The CDR3 runs 15 residues. Germline-derived CDR1 and CDR2 are LNHDA and SQIVND (reference sequence). V gave up 4 bases and J gave up 6 bases; unmatched junction bases: 9. Expressed TCRB transcripts were sequenced, since all the RNA that had been isolated was reverse transcribed. The protocol was immunoSEQ multiplex PCR, while the TCRdb copy is restricted to in-frame clones and leaves out a portion. The sample has around 280,000 clones, about 8.5% seen once. This chain joins TRBV19 and TRBJ1-5; 7 nucleotides align to TRBD1. Sequencing was carried out using central memory CD4+ T cells from blood. The sequence was obtained from a woman aged 18-29 years in good health. CDR3 in DNA: TGTGCCAGTAGTACGACAGGGTCTGGGTCTCAGCCCCAGCATTTT. This codes for CASSTTGSGSQPQHF.